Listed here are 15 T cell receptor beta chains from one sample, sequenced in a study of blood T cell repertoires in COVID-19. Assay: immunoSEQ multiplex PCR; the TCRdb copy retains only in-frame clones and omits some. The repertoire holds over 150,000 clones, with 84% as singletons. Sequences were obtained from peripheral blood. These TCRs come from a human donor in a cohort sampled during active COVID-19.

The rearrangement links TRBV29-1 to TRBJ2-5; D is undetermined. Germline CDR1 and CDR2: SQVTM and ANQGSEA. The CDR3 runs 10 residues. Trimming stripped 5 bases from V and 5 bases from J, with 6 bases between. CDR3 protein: CSVTWETQYF. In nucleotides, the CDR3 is TGCAGCGTTACATGGGAGACCCAGTACTTC.

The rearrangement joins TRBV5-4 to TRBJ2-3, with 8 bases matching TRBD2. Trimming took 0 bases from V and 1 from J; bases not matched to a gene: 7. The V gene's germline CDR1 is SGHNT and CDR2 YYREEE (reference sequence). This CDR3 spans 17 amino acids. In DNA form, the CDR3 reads TGTGCCAGCAGCTTGGGATGGCGGGGGGAGGGCACAGATACGCAGTATTTT. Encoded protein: CASSLGWRGEGTDTQYF.

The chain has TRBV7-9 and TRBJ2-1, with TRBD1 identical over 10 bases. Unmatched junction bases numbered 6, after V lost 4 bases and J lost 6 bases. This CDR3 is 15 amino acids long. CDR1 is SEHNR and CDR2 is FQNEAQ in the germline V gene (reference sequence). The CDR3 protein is CASSYGQGGVNEQFF. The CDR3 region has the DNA TGTGCCAGCAGCTACGGACAGGGGGGAGTCAATGAGCAGTTCTTC. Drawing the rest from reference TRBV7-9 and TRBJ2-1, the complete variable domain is DTGVSQNPRHKITKRGQNVTFRCDPISEHNRLYWYRQTLGQGPEFLTYFQNEAQLEKSRLLSDRFSAERPKGSFSTLEIQRTEQGDSAMYLCASSYGQGGVNEQFFGPGTRLTVL.

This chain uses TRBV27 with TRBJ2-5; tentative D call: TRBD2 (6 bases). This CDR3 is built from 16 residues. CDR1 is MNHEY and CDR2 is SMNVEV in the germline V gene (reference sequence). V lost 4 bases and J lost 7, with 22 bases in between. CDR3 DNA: TGTGCCAGCAGTTCCCGCCGGGAGAGATTATTAGGGACCCAGTACTTC. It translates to CASSSRRERLLGTQYF.

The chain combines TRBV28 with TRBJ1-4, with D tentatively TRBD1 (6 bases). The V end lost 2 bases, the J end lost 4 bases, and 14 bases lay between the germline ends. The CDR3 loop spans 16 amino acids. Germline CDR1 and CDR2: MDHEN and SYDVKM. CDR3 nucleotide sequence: TGTGCCAGCAGTTTAGAAGGCAGGGGTGATAATGAAAAACTGTTTTTT. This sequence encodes CASSLEGRGDNEKLFF.

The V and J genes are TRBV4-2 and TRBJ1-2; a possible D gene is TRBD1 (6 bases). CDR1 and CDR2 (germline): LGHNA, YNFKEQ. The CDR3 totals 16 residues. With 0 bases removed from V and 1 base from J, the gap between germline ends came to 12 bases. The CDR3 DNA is TGTGCCAGCAGCCAAGAGGTGGGGGCGCGTAACTATGGCTACACCTTC. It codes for CASSQEVGARNYGYTF.

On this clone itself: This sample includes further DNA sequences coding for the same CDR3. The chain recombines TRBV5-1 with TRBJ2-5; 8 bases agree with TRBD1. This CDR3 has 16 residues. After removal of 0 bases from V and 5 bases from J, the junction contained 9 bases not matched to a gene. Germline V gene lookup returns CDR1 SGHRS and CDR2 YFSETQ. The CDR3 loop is CASSLDSGQGRETQYF. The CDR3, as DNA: TGCGCCAGCAGCTTGGACAGTGGACAGGGCCGTGAGACCCAGTACTTC.

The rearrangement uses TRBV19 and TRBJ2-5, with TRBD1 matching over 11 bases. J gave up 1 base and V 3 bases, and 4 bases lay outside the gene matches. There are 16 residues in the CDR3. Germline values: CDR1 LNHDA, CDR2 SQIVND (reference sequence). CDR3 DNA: TGTGCCAGTAGTATGGGCGGGACAGGGGGCCAAGAGACCCAGTACTTC. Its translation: CASSMGGTGGQETQYF.

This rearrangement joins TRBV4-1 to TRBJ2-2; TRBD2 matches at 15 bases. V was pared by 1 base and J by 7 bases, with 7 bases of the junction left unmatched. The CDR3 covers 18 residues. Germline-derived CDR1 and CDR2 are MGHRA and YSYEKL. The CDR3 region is CASSQVGLAGGPHGELFF. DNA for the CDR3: TGCGCCAGCAGCCAAGTTGGACTAGCGGGAGGGCCGCACGGGGAGCTGTTTTTT.

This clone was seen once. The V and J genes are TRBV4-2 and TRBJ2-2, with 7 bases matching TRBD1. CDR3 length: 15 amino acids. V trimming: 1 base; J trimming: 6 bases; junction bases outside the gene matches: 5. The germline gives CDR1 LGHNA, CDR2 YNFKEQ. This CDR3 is CASSQGGGGSGELFF. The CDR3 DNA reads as TGTGCCAGCAGCCAAGGAGGGGGCGGCTCCGGGGAGCTGTTTTTT.

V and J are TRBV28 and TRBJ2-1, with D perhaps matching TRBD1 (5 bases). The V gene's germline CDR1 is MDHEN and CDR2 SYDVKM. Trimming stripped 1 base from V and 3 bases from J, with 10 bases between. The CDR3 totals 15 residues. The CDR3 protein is CASSLYTRDYNEQFF. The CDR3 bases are TGTGCCAGCAGTTTATATACCAGGGACTACAATGAGCAGTTCTTC.

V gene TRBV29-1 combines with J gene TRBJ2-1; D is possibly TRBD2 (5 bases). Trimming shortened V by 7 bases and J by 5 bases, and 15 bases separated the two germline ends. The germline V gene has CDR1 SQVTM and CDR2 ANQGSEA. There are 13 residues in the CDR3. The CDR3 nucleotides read TGCAGCGCCGGACGCTCGAGGGACAATGAGCAGTTCTTC. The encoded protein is CSAGRSRDNEQFF.

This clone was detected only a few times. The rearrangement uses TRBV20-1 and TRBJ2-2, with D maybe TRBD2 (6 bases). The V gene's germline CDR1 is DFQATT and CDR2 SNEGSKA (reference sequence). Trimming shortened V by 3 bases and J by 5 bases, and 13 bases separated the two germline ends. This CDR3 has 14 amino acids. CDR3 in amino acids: CSASQREKTGELFF. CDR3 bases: TGCAGTGCTAGTCAACGGGAGAAGACCGGGGAGCTGTTTTTT.

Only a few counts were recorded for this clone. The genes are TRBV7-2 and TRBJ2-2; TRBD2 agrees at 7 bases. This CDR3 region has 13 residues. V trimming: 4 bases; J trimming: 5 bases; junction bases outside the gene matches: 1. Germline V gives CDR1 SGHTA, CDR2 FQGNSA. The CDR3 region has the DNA TGTGCCAGCAGCTGGACTAGTACCGGGGAGCTGTTTTTT. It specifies CASSWTSTGELFF.

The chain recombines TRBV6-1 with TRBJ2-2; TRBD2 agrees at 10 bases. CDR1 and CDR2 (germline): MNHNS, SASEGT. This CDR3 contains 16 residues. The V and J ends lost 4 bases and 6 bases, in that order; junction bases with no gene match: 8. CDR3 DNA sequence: TGTGCCAGCAGTGGCCTAGCGGGAGATGGGGCCGGGGAGCTGTTTTTT. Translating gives CASSGLAGDGAGELFF.